Detailed here is one TCR beta chain. TEMRA cells were FACS-enriched and CD8+ and CD4+ T cells negatively isolated. This specimen comes from a study of CD8 T cells in Susac syndrome. Random-hexamer reverse transcription was applied to about 0.45 to 1 ug RNA. Multiplex PCR with immunoSEQ amplified the TCR beta CDR3 across 54 Vbeta and 13 Jbeta. TCRdb used MiXCR to reprocess the immunoSEQ multiplex PCR reads, holding one entry per CDR3 protein. The sample comprises 80,000 to 90,000 distinct CDR3 sequences, 85% to 95% of which are singletons, and around 0.3% rests with the top ten. Germline V gives CDR1 LGHDT, CDR2 YNNKEL (reference sequence). The V and J ends lost 4 bases and 2 bases respectively, with 17 bases between them. This CDR3 has 16 amino acids.

The sample consisted of CD8+ T cells from PBMCs. The source of this sequence is a human donor in good health. The chain is built from TRBV3-1 and TRBJ1-2, with a possible D match to TRBD1 (6 bases). CDR3 in amino acids: CASSLSGAGENYGYTF. The CDR3 bases are TGTGCCAGCAGCCTATCAGGGGCAGGGGAAAACTATGGCTACACCTTC. Together with reference TRBV3-1 and TRBJ1-2, the CDR3 gives the full variable domain: DTAVSQTPKYLVTQMGNDKSIKCEQNLGHDTMYWYKQDSKKFLKIMFSYNNKELIINETVPNRFSPKSPDKAHLNLHINSLELGDSAVYFCASSLSGAGENYGYTFGSGTRLTVV.